One sample yielded the 17 T cell receptor beta chains listed below, sequenced in a study of T-cell reconstitution after alpha-beta-depleted transplantation in children. For TCRbeta, the library was prepared with unique molecular identifiers. TCRdb redid the calling of the PCR reads with MiXCR, one entry per CDR3 protein. The sample records about 240,000 distinct CDR3 sequences, under 30% being singletons. Sequenced here: PBMCs, sampled before TCRalphabeta/CD19-depleted stem cell transplant. These receptors were obtained from a girl aged 2 to 10 with Fanconi anemia, due to receive a stem cell transplant.

In this sample, this clonotype turned up a few times. The rearrangement joins TRBV21-1 to TRBJ2-7; TRBD2, the table's D call, lacks a check against the DNA. TRBV21-1 is a listed pseudogene. The CDR3 consists of 16 residues. The CDR3 region is CASSKSAGMSSYEQYF. The CDR3 DNA reads as TGTGCCAGCAGCAAATCAGCGGGGATGAGCTCCTACGAGCAGTACTTC.

This clonotype was found a few times. The chain joins TRBV29-1 to TRBJ2-3, with 7 bases lining up with TRBD2. The CDR3 covers 19 residues. Germline loops: CDR1 SQVTM, CDR2 ANQGSEA. Unmatched junction bases numbered 19, after V lost 4 bases and J lost 0 bases. CDR3 residues: CSVAQFWASGSSSTDTQYF. The CDR3 DNA sequence: TGCAGCGTTGCCCAATTTTGGGCTAGCGGATCATCTAGCACAGATACGCAGTATTTT.

The chain uses TRBV18 and TRBJ2-3; D remains ambiguous. Germline-derived CDR1 and CDR2 are KGHSH and LQKENI. This CDR3 is 12 amino acids long. The V and J ends lost 5 bases and 1 base respectively, with 4 bases between them. In DNA form, the CDR3 reads TGTGCCAGCTCAAAACGCACAGATACGCAGTATTTT. Translated, it gives CASSKRTDTQYF.

At least ten counts were recorded for this clonotype. The chain recombines TRBV29-1 with TRBJ2-3, with TRBD2 matching 12 bases. Per the germline V gene, CDR1 is SQVTM and CDR2 is ANQGSEA. The V segment lost 5 bases and the J segment 2 bases; nucleotides outside the gene matches: 5. This CDR3 region has 15 residues. CDR3 protein: CSVTGLAGPTDTQYF. The CDR3 nucleotides read TGCAGCGTTACTGGACTAGCGGGGCCCACAGATACGCAGTATTTT.

This chain connects TRBV20-1 to TRBJ1-1; a weak D match, TRBD1 (5 bases). The CDR3 loop spans 15 amino acids. CDR1 DFQATT and CDR2 SNEGSKA come from the germline V gene (reference sequence). V shed 6 bases and J shed 3 bases, with 20 bases lying between them. In nucleotides, the CDR3 is TGCAGTGCCACGATTTTCGGGGCTAGGTACACTGAAGCTTTCTTT. Amino acids: CSATIFGARYTEAFF.

The chain is built from TRBV5-1 and TRBJ1-6; D unclear. CDR3 size: 13 residues. Germline loops: CDR1 SGHRS, CDR2 YFSETQ. V dropped 1 base and J dropped 7 bases, with 6 bases sitting between them. The CDR3 is CASSLIGNSPLHF. In DNA, the CDR3 is TGCGCCAGCAGCTTGATCGGGAATTCACCCCTCCACTTT.

The chain has TRBV12-3 or TRBV12-4 and TRBJ2-3; D is unclear. This CDR3 spans 15 amino acids. V lost 3 bases and J lost 3, with 13 bases in between. The CDR3 coding sequence is TGTGCCAGCAGTTTGTCGACTTCCTGGACAGATACGCAGTATTTT. As protein: CASSLSTSWTDTQYF.

Many counts were recorded for this clonotype. The chain carries TRBV29-1 and TRBJ1-2; TRBD1 matches 7 bases. CDR3 length: 12 amino acids. From germline, CDR1 is SQVTM and CDR2 ANQGSEA. Trimming removed 5 bases from V and 10 bases from J; junction bases left unmatched: 10. The CDR3 bases are TGCAGCGTTTCCCGGGACAGAGGTTACTACACCTTC. Its translation is CSVSRDRGYYTF. The variable domain in full, with the rest retrieved from reference TRBV29-1 and TRBJ1-2, is SAVISQKPSRDICQRGTSLTIQCQVDSQVTMMFWYRQQPGQSLTLIATANQGSEATYESGFVIDKFPISRPNLTFSTLTVSNMSPEDSSIYLCSVSRDRGYYTFGSGTRLTVV.

This chain connects TRBV4-2 to TRBJ2-1; 9 nucleotides agree with TRBD2. The CDR3 totals 18 residues. Germline CDR1 LGHNA, CDR2 YNFKEQ. Trimming removed 0 bases from V and 0 bases from J; junction bases left unmatched: 6. CDR3 loop: CASSQDAGGPSSYNEQFF. For the CDR3, the DNA is TGTGCCAGCAGCCAAGATGCGGGGGGGCCGAGCTCCTACAATGAGCAGTTCTTC.

This clonotype was observed at least ten times. This chain uses TRBV12-3 or TRBV12-4 with TRBJ2-1, with TRBD2 matching 8 bases. V was clipped by 2 bases and J by 4 bases; unmatched bases: 10. This CDR3 is built from 17 residues. The CDR3 sequence: CASSLKATAGAYNEQFF. Written as DNA, the CDR3 is TGTGCCAGCAGTTTAAAGGCCACAGCGGGGGCATACAATGAGCAGTTCTTC.

In this sample, this clonotype turned up a few times. V and J are TRBV6-2 or TRBV6-3 and TRBJ2-1, with 12 bases fitting TRBD2. Germline V gene data show CDR1 as MNHEY and CDR2 as SVGEGT. CDR3 length: 20 amino acids. V shed 0 bases and J 6 bases; nucleotides not matched to a gene: 15. The CDR3 DNA is TGTGCCAGCAGTTACTCGAGGACTAGCGGGGTAACACCGCGCGGCAATGAGCAGTTCTTC. Its translation is CASSYSRTSGVTPRGNEQFF.

Many counts were recorded for this clonotype. The chain joins TRBV28 to TRBJ2-2; perhaps TRBD2 as D (5 bases). CDR1 and CDR2 from the germline V gene are MDHEN and SYDVKM. The CDR3 covers 16 residues. V shed 4 bases and J shed 6 bases, with 18 bases lying between them. The CDR3: CASSSPGSVAAGELFF. The DNA for the CDR3 is TGTGCCAGCAGTTCCCCGGGGTCAGTGGCGGCCGGGGAGCTGTTTTTT.

This clonotype was recorded at least ten times. V is TRBV20-1 and J is TRBJ1-1; no clear D gene. The length of the CDR3 is 11 residues. Germline V gene data show CDR1 as DFQATT and CDR2 as SNEGSKA (reference sequence). Between the trimmed V and J ends, which lost 4 bases and 0 bases, there was a span of 3 bases. Here the CDR3 reads CSAIVNTEAFF. Here the CDR3 DNA reads TGCAGTGCTATAGTGAACACTGAAGCTTTCTTT.

This clonotype was seen at least ten times. The J gene is TRBJ2-7, the V gene TRBV20-1; D is unclear. Germline-derived CDR1 and CDR2 are DFQATT and SNEGSKA (reference sequence). The length of the CDR3 is 13 residues. V dropped 0 bases and J dropped 4 bases, with 10 bases sitting between them. CDR3: CSARDQPFYEQYF. The CDR3 DNA reads TGCAGTGCTAGAGATCAGCCTTTTTACGAGCAGTACTTC.

This clonotype was counted ten times or more. The genes are TRBV12-3 or TRBV12-4 and TRBJ2-1, with 12 bases matching TRBD2. With 7 bases clipped from V and 4 bases from J, the junction kept 2 bases outside the gene matches. The CDR3 covers 14 residues. CDR3 nucleotide sequence: TGTGCCAGCACCGGACTAGCGGGGTACAATGAGCAGTTCTTC. Residues: CASTGLAGYNEQFF.

This clonotype has a count of ten or more. The V call is TRBV12-3 or TRBV12-4, the J call TRBJ2-7; 7 bases are shared with TRBD1. CDR3 length: 15 amino acids. J lost 2 bases, V lost 4 bases, and 8 bases had no gene match. The CDR3 sequence: CASSSQGSLAYEQYF. CDR3 coding DNA: TGTGCCAGCAGTTCACAGGGGTCCCTGGCCTACGAGCAGTACTTC.

This clonotype was detected many times. The rearrangement uses TRBV7-2 and TRBJ2-5; a weak D match, TRBD2 (6 bases). This CDR3 has 14 amino acids. The V gene lost 5 bases and the J gene lost 4 bases, with 14 bases spanning the gap. The germline V gene has CDR1 SGHTA and CDR2 FQGNSA. The CDR3 nucleotides read TGTGCCAGCAGCCTGTTCCTAGCGCGAGAGACCCAGTACTTC. Translation gives CASSLFLARETQYF.